This TCR beta chain was recorded in a study of T cells in women clearing cervical HPV infection. Background on the study: Only a few women had HLA typing results available. Whole-study results and caveats: CIN3+ cases had significantly higher TCR repertoire richness than controls, but evenness did not differ.

TCRdb's table, derived via immunoSEQ multiplex PCR, lists solely in-frame clones and lacks some. The sample table sets out fewer than 35,000 clones. The V end was cut by 4 bases, the J end by 8 bases, with 19 bases between. This CDR3 contains 15 residues. In germline, CDR1 is SGHNT, CDR2 YYREEE (reference sequence). Each participant carried one incident cervical HPV16 infection only. Regarding this clone: Its antigen is as yet unknown. The read comes to an end 3 residues before the CDR3 does, leaving the germline J gene to fill in the end.

This chain links TRBV5-4 with TRBJ2-1; D possibly corresponds to TRBD1 (6 bases). The source of this sequence is a woman aged 18-70 years with a cervical HPV16 infection that either progressed to CIN3+ or cleared (not recorded which). Material: blood buffy coat. The chain's CDR3 is CASSPGTIRGDEQFF. Incomplete CDR3 DNA: TGTGCCAGCAGCCCAGGAACCATCAGGGGCGATGAG.